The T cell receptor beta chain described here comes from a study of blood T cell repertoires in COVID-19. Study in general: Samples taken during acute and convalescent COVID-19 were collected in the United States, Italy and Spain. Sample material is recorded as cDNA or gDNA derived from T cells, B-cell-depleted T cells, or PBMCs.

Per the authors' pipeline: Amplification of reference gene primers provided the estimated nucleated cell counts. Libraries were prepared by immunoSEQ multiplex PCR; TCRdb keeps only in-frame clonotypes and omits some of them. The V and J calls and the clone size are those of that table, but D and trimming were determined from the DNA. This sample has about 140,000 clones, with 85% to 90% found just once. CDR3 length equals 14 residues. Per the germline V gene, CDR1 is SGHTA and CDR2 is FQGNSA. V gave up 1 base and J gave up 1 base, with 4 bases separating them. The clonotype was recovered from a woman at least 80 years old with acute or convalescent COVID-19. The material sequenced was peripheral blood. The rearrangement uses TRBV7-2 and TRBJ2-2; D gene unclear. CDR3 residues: CASSLGGNTGELFF. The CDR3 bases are TGTGCCAGCAGCTTAGGCGGGAACACCGGGGAGCTGTTTTTT.